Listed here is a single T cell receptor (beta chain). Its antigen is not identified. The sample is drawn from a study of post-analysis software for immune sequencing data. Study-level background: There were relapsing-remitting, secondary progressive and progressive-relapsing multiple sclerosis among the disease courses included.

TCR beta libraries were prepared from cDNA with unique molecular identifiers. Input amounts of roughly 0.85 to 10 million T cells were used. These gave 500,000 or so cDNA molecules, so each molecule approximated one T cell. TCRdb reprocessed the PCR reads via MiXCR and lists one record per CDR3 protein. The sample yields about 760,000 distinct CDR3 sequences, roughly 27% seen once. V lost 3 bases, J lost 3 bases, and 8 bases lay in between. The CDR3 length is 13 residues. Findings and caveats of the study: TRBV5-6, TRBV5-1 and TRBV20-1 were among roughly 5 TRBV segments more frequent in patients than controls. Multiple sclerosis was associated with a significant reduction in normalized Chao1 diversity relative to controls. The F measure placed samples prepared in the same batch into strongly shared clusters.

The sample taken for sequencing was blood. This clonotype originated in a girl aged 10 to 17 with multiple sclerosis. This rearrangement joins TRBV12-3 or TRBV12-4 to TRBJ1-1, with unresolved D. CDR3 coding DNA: TGTGCCAGCAGTTTCGTCAGAGACACTGAAGCTTTCTTT. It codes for CASSFVRDTEAFF.